The 15 T cell receptor beta chains listed next were all sequenced from one sample in a study of T cells after posttransplantation cyclophosphamide. Profiling relied on immunoSEQ multiplex PCR, and the TCRdb table lists in-frame clones only, not all of them. The repertoire includes 23,000 or so clones, around 85% of them detected once, and around 10% sits in the top ten. A marrow graft followed busulfan-fludarabine conditioning, with cyclophosphamide on days +3 and +4. The source was PBMCs, collected after allogeneic stem cell transplant with posttransplant cyclophosphamide. These receptor sequences come from a female patient in her 30s who received an allogeneic stem cell transplant from an unrelated donor, was CMV-positive, and had no GVHD. Some T cells here may be from the graft donor.

J is TRBJ2-7 and V is TRBV11-1; unclear D gene. The CDR3 covers 13 residues. Germline lookup yields CDR1 SGHAT and CDR2 FQDESV (reference sequence). Deletions cut 3 bases from V and 3 bases from J, with 9 bases between. In nucleotides, the CDR3 is TGTGCCAGCAGCTTTAGCCCCCTCTACGAGCAGTACTTC. It codes for CASSFSPLYEQYF. The variable domain in full, completed from reference TRBV11-1 and TRBJ2-7, reads EAEVAQSPRYKITEKSQAVAFWCDPISGHATLYWYRQILGQGPELLVQFQDESVVDDSQLPKDRFSAERLKGVDSTLKIQPAELGDSAMYLCASSFSPLYEQYFGPGTRLTVT.

This chain links TRBV7-9 with TRBJ1-2; D not resolved. In germline, CDR1 is SEHNR, CDR2 FQNEAQ (reference sequence). Trimming left V 2 bases short and J 6 bases short, with 7 bases between. This CDR3 has 12 residues. The CDR3 region is CASSLRSHGYTF. The CDR3 coding sequence is TGTGCCAGCAGCTTAAGAAGCCATGGCTACACCTTC.

The chain combines TRBV4-2 with TRBJ2-1; 10 positions match TRBD1. CDR3 length: 16 residues. The germline V gene encodes CDR1 LGHNA and CDR2 YNFKEQ. J gave up 7 bases and V 2 bases, and 8 bases lay outside the gene matches. CDR3 sequence: CASSQHAGTGVNEQFF. CDR3 in DNA: TGTGCCAGCAGCCAACACGCCGGGACAGGGGTAAATGAGCAGTTCTTC.

The chain recombines TRBV28 with TRBJ2-7; 7 nucleotides align to TRBD1. J lost 4 bases, V lost 4 bases, and 10 bases had no gene match. Per the germline V gene, CDR1 is MDHEN and CDR2 is SYDVKM. CDR3 size: 15 residues. The CDR3 is CASSSKTGSPYEQYF. Here the CDR3 DNA reads TGTGCCAGCAGTTCCAAGACAGGGAGCCCTTACGAGCAGTACTTC.

This clone was detected only a few times. The rearrangement joins TRBV23-1 to TRBJ1-1, with a tentative D call TRBD1 (5 bases). TRBV23-1 is noted as an ORF with a role that remains uncertain. V dropped 7 bases and J dropped 5 bases, with 14 bases sitting between them. CDR3 length: 13 amino acids. The CDR3 loop reads CASTSPGLTEAFF. The CDR3 coding sequence is TGCGCCAGCACTTCACCAGGGCTGACTGAAGCTTTCTTT.

This clone has only a few counts. This chain joins TRBV9 and TRBJ2-2; no clear D. Germline CDR1 is SGDLS and CDR2 is YYNGEE. This CDR3 spans 13 amino acids. V dropped 3 bases and J dropped 7 bases, with 10 bases sitting between them. The CDR3 here is CASSGELIGELFF. CDR3 sequence (DNA): TGTGCCAGCAGCGGAGAGTTGATCGGGGAGCTGTTTTTT.

This clone occurred a few times. This sequence joins TRBV6-5 and TRBJ2-5, with TRBD2 matching 11 bases. The CDR3 has 15 amino acids. The V gene end was trimmed by 2 bases and the J gene end by 5 bases; junction bases not matched to a gene: 4. Looked up from germline, CDR1 is MNHEY and CDR2 is SVGAGI. CDR3 sequence: CASSYGTSGTETQYF. The CDR3 nucleotides read TGTGCCAGCAGTTACGGGACTAGCGGCACGGAGACCCAGTACTTC.

The chain carries TRBV6-6 and TRBJ2-7; 8 positions agree with TRBD1. CDR1 is MNHNY and CDR2 is SVGAGI in the germline V gene (reference sequence). This CDR3 contains 15 residues. V lost 2 bases, J lost 0 bases, and 3 bases stayed unmatched. CDR3 in DNA: TGTGCCAGCAGTTACGGGGGACAGGCCTCCTACGAGCAGTACTTC. The encoded protein is CASSYGGQASYEQYF.

This chain links TRBV9 with TRBJ1-2; D gene ambiguous. V was shortened by 0 bases and J by 4 bases, with 10 bases between the two germline ends. CDR1 and CDR2 (germline): SGDLS, YYNGEE. This CDR3 contains 14 residues. The chain's CDR3 is CASSVAGFLYGYTF. DNA of the CDR3: TGTGCCAGCAGCGTAGCCGGGTTTCTCTATGGCTACACCTTC.

The rearrangement uses TRBV27 and TRBJ2-7; 8 bases fit TRBD1. The CDR3 covers 14 residues. CDR1 and CDR2 (germline): MNHEY, SMNVEV (reference sequence). V shed 3 bases, J shed 9 bases, and the junction held 10 bases outside the gene matches. CDR3 nucleotide sequence: TGTGCCAGCAGTTTCGGGCAGGGGGCGATTGGGCAGTACTTC. Amino acids: CASSFGQGAIGQYF.

The genes are TRBV27 and TRBJ1-6; 7 positions match TRBD1. Germline V gene lookup returns CDR1 MNHEY and CDR2 SMNVEV (reference sequence). V was clipped by 6 bases and J by 6 bases; unmatched bases: 5. The CDR3 is 14 amino acids. CDR3 sequence: CASSRRDSNSPLHF. As DNA, the CDR3 is TGTGCCAGCAGCCGCCGGGACAGTAATTCACCCCTCCACTTT.

This chain uses TRBV6-5 with TRBJ1-2; 7 positions agree with TRBD1. With 6 bases clipped from V and 5 bases from J, the junction kept 12 bases outside the gene matches. The CDR3 has 15 residues. Germline values: CDR1 MNHEY, CDR2 SVGAGI. CDR3 DNA: TGTGCCAGCAGATACAGCAGGGGGATCCTATATGGCTACACCTTC. This gives the protein CASRYSRGILYGYTF.

This chain uses TRBV14 with TRBJ2-1; no definite D call. V was clipped by 3 bases and J by 5 bases, with 2 bases between them. The CDR3 length is 11 residues. CDR1 SGHDN and CDR2 FVKESK come from the germline V gene. CDR3 bases: TGTGCCAGCAGCCATAACAATGAGCAGTTCTTC. Its translation is CASSHNNEQFF.

The rearrangement uses TRBV29-1 and TRBJ1-5; D possibly corresponds to TRBD1 (5 bases). Germline values: CDR1 SQVTM, CDR2 ANQGSEA. This CDR3 is built from 13 residues. The CDR3 region is CNHGGDSNQPQHF. The CDR3 bases are TGCAACCATGGGGGGGATAGCAATCAGCCCCAGCATTTT.

The rearrangement joins TRBV2 to TRBJ1-1, with D possibly matching TRBD1 (5 bases). This CDR3 has 14 amino acids. With 5 bases removed from V and 1 base from J, the gap between germline ends came to 11 bases. The germline CDR1 and CDR2 sequences are SNHLY and FYNNEI. The CDR3 DNA sequence: TGTGCCAGCAGTCTGGGACTTAGGAACACTGAAGCTTTCTTT. The encoded protein is CASSLGLRNTEAFF.